Below, one TCR beta chain is given with its context. This sample was included in a study of blood T cell repertoires in COVID-19. Using immunoSEQ multiplex PCR, the repertoire was profiled, and TCRdb retains in-frame clones only, with some absent. The table has about 230,000 clones, about 88% seen once. After removal of 0 bases from V and 2 bases from J, the junction contained 2 bases not matched to a gene. Germline assignment: CDR1 SGHNT and CDR2 YYREEE (reference sequence). There are 15 residues in the CDR3. The specimen was peripheral blood. This TCR came from a man aged 40-49 years with acute or convalescent COVID-19. This chain joins TRBV5-4 and TRBJ2-3, with 8 nucleotides matching TRBD1. CDR3 DNA: TGTGCCAGCAGCTTGGGACAGGGGTTCACAGATACGCAGTATTTT. Translation: CASSLGQGFTDTQYF.